Following are 6 T cell receptor beta chains from one sample sequenced in a study of blood T cell repertoires in COVID-19. The data were produced by immunoSEQ multiplex PCR, yet TCRdb's version contains in-frame clones alone and is incomplete. This table has 190,000 or so clones, 89% appearing once. The specimen was PBMCs or T cells enriched from blood (not recorded which). The source of these receptors is a woman aged 18-29 years who had recovered from COVID-19.

The chain carries TRBV28 and TRBJ2-5, with D unclear. V was clipped by 5 bases and J by 5 bases, with 9 bases between them. CDR1 is MDHEN, CDR2 SYDVKM, per germline. The length of the CDR3 is 12 residues. As DNA, the CDR3 is TGTGCCAGCAGTACTCGCCTGGAGACCCAGTACTTC. Its translation is CASSTRLETQYF.

The J gene is TRBJ2-7, the V gene TRBV6-6, with 8 positions matching TRBD1. This CDR3 comprises 15 residues. V lost 6 bases to trimming and J lost 0 bases; unmatched junction nucleotides: 7. Germline CDR1 MNHNY, CDR2 SVGAGI (reference sequence). In DNA, the CDR3 is TGTGCCAGCAGGGGAGACAGGGGTAGCTCCTACGAGCAGTACTTC. Amino acid sequence: CASRGDRGSSYEQYF.

This clone was counted a few times. The chain joins TRBV5-1 to TRBJ2-3, with TRBD2 matching over 13 bases. V lost 6 bases to trimming and J lost 2 bases; unmatched junction nucleotides: 3. CDR1 and CDR2 from the germline V gene are SGHRS and YFSETQ. The CDR3 spans 15 residues. DNA of the CDR3: TGCGCCAGCAAGGGACTAGCGGGGATCACAGATACGCAGTATTTT. Residues: CASKGLAGITDTQYF.

CDR3 protein: CASSLGQTGTEAFF. CDR3 DNA: TGTGCCAGCAGCTTAGGGCAGACGGGGACTGAAGCTTTCTTT. The chain combines TRBV11-2 with TRBJ1-1, with D hard to call. CDR3 length: 14 amino acids. The germline CDR1 and CDR2 sequences are SGHAT and FQNNGV. Between the trimmed V and J ends, which lost 1 base and 5 bases, there was a span of 11 bases.

V and J are TRBV3-1 (or the pseudogene TRBV3-2) and TRBJ2-3; TRBD2 agrees at 15 bases. Germline V gene lookup returns CDR1 LGHDT and CDR2 YNNKEL (reference sequence). The CDR3 has 19 amino acids. With 3 bases clipped from V and 0 bases from J, the junction kept 7 bases outside the gene matches. The CDR3, as DNA: TGTGCCAGCAGCCACCGGGGACTAGCGGGGGGAACTAGCACAGATACGCAGTATTTT. Its translation: CASSHRGLAGGTSTDTQYF.

V and J are TRBV4-1 and TRBJ2-2; 9 nucleotides agree with TRBD1. V lost 1 base and J lost 5; bases outside the gene matches: 14. This CDR3 spans 19 amino acids. Germline-derived CDR1 and CDR2 are MGHRA and YSYEKL. The CDR3 sequence: CASSQGRGQGFTSTGELFF. CDR3 nucleotide sequence: TGCGCCAGCAGCCAAGGCCGGGGACAGGGCTTCACCTCGACCGGGGAGCTGTTTTTT.